The rows below give T cell receptor beta chains drawn from one sample of a study of blood T cell repertoires in COVID-19. Only in-frame clones appear in the TCRdb table, and some are missing; sequencing was by immunoSEQ multiplex PCR. The sample has hundreds of thousands of clones, 89% seen once. What was sequenced was peripheral blood. The receptors shown here come from a woman between 25 and 40 years old with COVID-19, enrolled during active disease. Each CDR3 is given with its conserved first and last residue.

CDR3 | length | J | V
CASSLGGQGKTGELFF | 16 | TRBJ2-2 | TRBV7-3
CATGRVKGSEQYF | 13 | TRBJ2-7 | TRBV27
CASSPRGAGGDSPLHF | 16 | TRBJ1-6 | TRBV4-2
CASRAGTSSEQYF | 13 | TRBJ2-7 | TRBV6-5
CASPRTSRFYNEQFF | 15 | TRBJ2-1 | TRBV3-1/TRBV3-2
CAMRDGKSSYEQYF | 14 | TRBJ2-7 | TRBV10-3
CASSQRGLAGAGTDTQYF | 18 | TRBJ2-3 | TRBV4-1
CASSPSRGANVLTF | 14 | TRBJ2-6 | TRBV6-2/TRBV6-3
CASSKQGATNYGYTF | 15 | TRBJ1-2 | TRBV27
CASSYSIGPGETQYF | 15 | TRBJ2-5 | TRBV6-2/TRBV6-3
CASSQGGGSTEAFF | 14 | TRBJ1-1 | TRBV14
CATSDPDRSGYTF | 13 | TRBJ1-2 | TRBV24-1
CASSIVGRVRAFF | 13 | TRBJ1-1 | TRBV19